This TCR beta chain stems from a study of early T cells in non-severe SARS-CoV-2 infection. About the research overall: Bulk RNA taken from unsorted whole blood was sequenced, leaving chains unpaired.

Study results and caveats: There was a bias toward anti-spike CD8 responses in VDJdb matching, which missed private and CD4 specificities.

This clonotype was recorded many times. Antigen: not known. A junction boundary mismatches the germline segment, possibly from a read error. The library protocol tagged individual cDNA molecules with unique molecular identifiers. MiXCR, run by TCRdb on the 5' RACE reads, gives a single entry per CDR3 protein. The sample gives 25,000 to 35,000 distinct CDR3 sequences, about 4.5% of which show up once; over 9.5% is in the top ten. This sequence was found in an adult who was a healthcare worker with PCR-confirmed SARS-CoV-2 infection or an uninfected control (not recorded which). Material for sequencing was whole blood.

CDR3 amino acids: CASSQETVRASGANVLIF. CDR3 sequence (DNA): TGTGCCAGCAGCCAAGAGACCGTTCGGGCCTCTGGGGCCAACGTCCTGATTTTC. The chain has TRBV4-2 and TRBJ2-6; a possible D gene is TRBD1 (5 bases). CDR1 LGHNA and CDR2 YNFKEQ come from the germline V gene. The CDR3 runs to 18 residues.